This T cell receptor (beta chain) appears in the sequencing data of a study of OX40 agonist ivuxolimab in advanced cancers. Study overall: Participants could have had prior anti-PD-1, anti-PD-L1 or anti-CTLA-4 therapy, and around 40% had some. Three patients, one with hepatocellular carcinoma and two with cutaneous melanoma, achieved partial responses. Notes on the study in general: Both CD4+ and CD8+ T cell populations in blood had undergone clonal expansion by week 6 at 0.1 to 3.0 mg/kg. Still undetermined is the antigen specificity of the expanded peripheral T cells.

Some clones are missing from TCRdb's copy, which holds only in-frame ones; the method was immunoSEQ multiplex PCR. The data hold about 68,000 clones, with approximately 81% observed a single time. As to this clone: Antigen specificity is unknown.

This CDR3 region has 10 residues. CDR1 is SQVTM and CDR2 is ANQGSEA in the germline V gene. With 6 bases removed from V and 3 bases from J, the gap between germline ends came to 6 bases. Specimen: CD4+ or CD8+ T cells sorted from blood, collected in a trial of the OX40 agonist ivuxolimab. This chain connects TRBV29-1 to TRBJ2-7; D call uncertain. The clonotype was recovered from an adult with an advanced solid tumor such as melanoma, head and neck, liver or kidney cancer. The chain's CDR3 is CSVGNYEQYF. As DNA, the CDR3 is TGCAGCGTGGGGAACTACGAGCAGTACTTC.